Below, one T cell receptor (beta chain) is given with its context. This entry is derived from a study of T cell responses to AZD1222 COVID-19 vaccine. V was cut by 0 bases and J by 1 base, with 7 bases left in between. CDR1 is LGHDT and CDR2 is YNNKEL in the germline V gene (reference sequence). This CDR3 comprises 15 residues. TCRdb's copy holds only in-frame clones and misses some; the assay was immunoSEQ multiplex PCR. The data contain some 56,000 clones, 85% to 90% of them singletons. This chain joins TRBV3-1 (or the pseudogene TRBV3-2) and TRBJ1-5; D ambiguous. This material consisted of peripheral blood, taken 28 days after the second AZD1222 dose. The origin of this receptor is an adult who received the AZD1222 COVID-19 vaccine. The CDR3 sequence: CASSQDYFSNQPQHF. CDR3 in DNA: TGTGCCAGCAGCCAAGATTACTTCAGCAATCAGCCCCAGCATTTT.